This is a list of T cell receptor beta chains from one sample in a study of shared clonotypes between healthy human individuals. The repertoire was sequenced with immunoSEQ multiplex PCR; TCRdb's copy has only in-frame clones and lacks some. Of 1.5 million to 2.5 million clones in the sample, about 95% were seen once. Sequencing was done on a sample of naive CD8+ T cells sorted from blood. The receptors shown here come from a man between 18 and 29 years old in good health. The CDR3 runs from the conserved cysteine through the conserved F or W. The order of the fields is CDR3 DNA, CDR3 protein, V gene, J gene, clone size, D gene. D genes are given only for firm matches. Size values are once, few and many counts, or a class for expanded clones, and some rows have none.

TGTGCCAGCAGCACTAATACTATGGGGGAGAATGAGCAGTTCTTC	CASSTNTMGENEQFF	TRBV9	TRBJ2-1	NA	NA
TGCGCCAGCAGCCCCCGGACCGAGGGCGATGGAAACACCATATATTTT	CASSPRTEGDGNTIYF	TRBV4-3	TRBJ1-3	NA	NA
TGTGCCAGCAGGTCACAGGGGGCCGGGGAGCTGTTTTTT	CASRSQGAGELFF	TRBV5-6	TRBJ2-2	NA	TRBD1
TGTGCCAGCAGCATCCCGGTAGGGTTTCAAGATACGCAGTATTTT	CASSIPVGFQDTQYF	TRBV11-1	TRBJ2-3	NA	NA
TGCGCCAGCAGCCAACGATCCGGGACAGACGAAAAACTGTTTTTT	CASSQRSGTDEKLFF	TRBV4-1	TRBJ1-4	NA	TRBD1
TGTGCCAGCAGTTCCCCTGCTGGGGCCGGCGGGTTGGAGCAGTACTTC	CASSSPAGAGGLEQYF	TRBV28	TRBJ2-7	NA	NA
TGTGCCAGCAAGGCGGCTAGCGGTCCCTCCTACGAGCAGTACTTC	CASKAASGPSYEQYF	TRBV27	TRBJ2-7	once	TRBD2
TGTGCCTGGAGTGTACCAGGGGGCACCTACGAGCAGTACTTC	CAWSVPGGTYEQYF	TRBV30	TRBJ2-7	NA	TRBD1
TGTGCCAGCAGTTTAGGGGTTGGGGGACAGGGTCATTCACCCCTCCACTTT	CASSLGVGGQGHSPLHF	TRBV27	TRBJ1-6	once	TRBD1
TGCGCCAGCAGTGCGACAGGGGCTGGAAACACCATATATTTT	CASSATGAGNTIYF	TRBV10-2	TRBJ1-3	NA	TRBD1
TGCGCCAGCAGTGACGGAGGTAGCGGGGACGAGCAGTACTTC	CASSDGGSGDEQYF	TRBV10-1	TRBJ2-7	NA	TRBD2
TGTGCCAGCAGCAAACGGGCTAGCGGGACAGACGAGCAGTACTTC	CASSKRASGTDEQYF	TRBV7-9	TRBJ2-7	once	TRBD2
TGTGCCAGCAGCGTCGGACAGGACTACGAGCAGTACTTC	CASSVGQDYEQYF	TRBV9	TRBJ2-7	NA	TRBD1
TGTGCCAGCAGCCTGGGGCCAACCGGGGAGCTGTTTTTT	CASSLGPTGELFF	TRBV7-8	TRBJ2-2	NA	NA
TGCGCCAGCAGTCTGGACCATCTGGGCCGGGGGCACAACACCATATATTTT	CASSLDHLGRGHNTIYF	TRBV5-1	TRBJ1-3	NA	NA
TGCGCCAGCAGCCGAACACTGACAGCGATGAACACTGAAGCTTTCTTT	CASSRTLTAMNTEAFF	TRBV4-1	TRBJ1-1	NA	NA
TGTGCCTCCAGGGACAGTGGGTCCTACAATGAGCAGTTCTTC	CASRDSGSYNEQFF	TRBV28	TRBJ2-1	once	TRBD1
TGTGCCAGCAGCCAAGCTGGTGGCAATGAGCAGTTCTTC	CASSQAGGNEQFF	TRBV14	TRBJ2-1	once	NA
TGTGCCAGCAGTGCCCGACTAGCGGCCCCGGGGGGGGAGCTGTTTTTT	CASSARLAAPGGELFF	TRBV27	TRBJ2-2	NA	TRBD2
TGTGCCAGCAGCCCACCTTTGGGACTAGCGGGACACAATGAGCAGTTCTTC	CASSPPLGLAGHNEQFF	TRBV9	TRBJ2-1	NA	TRBD2
TGCGCCAGCAGCCAAGATCGAAGACTAGGGGGGATAGATACGCAGTATTTT	CASSQDRRLGGIDTQYF	TRBV4-3	TRBJ2-3	NA	NA
TGTGCCTGGGCGGAGGACTACCGCCAAGAGACCCAGTACTTC	CAWAEDYRQETQYF	TRBV30	TRBJ2-5	NA	NA
TGTGCCAGTAGTATGTGGGGCCCCTACGAGCAGTACTTC	CASSMWGPYEQYF	TRBV19	TRBJ2-7	NA	NA
TGTGCCAGTAGTGCCGGGTTGAGGGAGCAGTTCTTC	CASSAGLREQFF	TRBV19	TRBJ2-1	few	NA
TGTGCCAGCACATTAGCGGGAGGTTTCCTCTACAATGAGCAGTTCTTC	CASTLAGGFLYNEQFF	TRBV6-6	TRBJ2-1	NA	TRBD2
TGTGCCAGCAGCCAGGAAAGACAGGGGGTATATGGTCAGCCCCAGCATTTT	CASSQERQGVYGQPQHF	TRBV4-2	TRBJ1-5	NA	TRBD1
TGTGCCAGCAGCCAAGGAGGGGCAGCTGAGGCTTCCTATGGCTACACCTTC	CASSQGGAAEASYGYTF	TRBV7-9	TRBJ1-2	NA	NA
TGTGCCAGCAGTCCCCCCCAGGTTAGGGCCGGGGAGCTGTTTTTT	CASSPPQVRAGELFF	TRBV6-1	TRBJ2-2	NA	NA
TGTGCCAGCACTACGGACAGACGGAGAGCCAATCAGCCCCAGCATTTT	CASTTDRRRANQPQHF	TRBV28	TRBJ1-5	NA	NA
TGTGCCAGCTCACCAACGGCCGAAAGCTATAGCAATCAGCCCCAGCATTTT	CASSPTAESYSNQPQHF	TRBV18	TRBJ1-5	NA	NA
TGTGCCAGCAGCTTAGGCCGGGCCTACGAGCAGTACTTC	CASSLGRAYEQYF	TRBV13	TRBJ2-7	NA	NA
TGTGCCAGCAGCCGACAGGGTTTTGAGCAGTTCTTC	CASSRQGFEQFF	TRBV5-6	TRBJ2-1	NA	TRBD1
TGTGCCAGCAGCTTAGCTGGGGACAGATTAAATGGCTACACCTTC	CASSLAGDRLNGYTF	TRBV7-8	TRBJ1-2	NA	TRBD1
TGTGCCAGCAGCTTACTGGGACAGGGAAGCTCTGGAAACACCATATATTTT	CASSLLGQGSSGNTIYF	TRBV7-3	TRBJ1-3	NA	TRBD1
TGTGCCTGGAGACGACAGGGGACCTACGAGCAGTACTTC	CAWRRQGTYEQYF	TRBV30	TRBJ2-7	NA	TRBD1
TGTGCCAGCAGGGACCCCAGGTCTAATTCACCCCTCCACTTT	CASRDPRSNSPLHF	TRBV27	TRBJ1-6	NA	NA
TGTGCCAGCAGTTTTTATCGGGGGTCAAGCACAGATACGCAGTATTTT	CASSFYRGSSTDTQYF	TRBV28	TRBJ2-3	NA	NA
TGTGCCAGCAGCTCCGAGACAGGTTATTGGAGGGAAACCGGGGAGCTGTTTTTT	CASSSETGYWRETGELFF	TRBV11-2	TRBJ2-2	NA	NA
TGTGCCAGCAGCGTAGGAGGACAGCTCAATCAGCCCCAGCATTTT	CASSVGGQLNQPQHF	TRBV9	TRBJ1-5	NA	NA